The T cell receptor (beta chain) under discussion was sequenced for a study of CD8 T cells in Susac syndrome. In its sample, this clonotype was seen a few times. Blood CD8+ and CD4+ T cells underwent high-throughput TCR beta sequencing. V was shortened by 0 bases and J by 7 bases, with 7 bases between the two germline ends. Germline V lookup: CDR1 SGHNT, CDR2 YYREEE (reference sequence). The CDR3 extends over 12 amino acids. RNA, at roughly 0.45 to 1 ug, was reverse transcribed with random hexamers. One entry per CDR3 protein, called by TCRdb with MiXCR from the immunoSEQ multiplex PCR reads. Among some 76,000 distinct CDR3 sequences listed, 91% were seen once.

The clonotype was recovered from a human donor with multiple sclerosis. Sequenced material: CD8+ T cells from PBMCs. The V and J genes are TRBV5-4 and TRBJ2-5; D may be TRBD2 (5 bases). The CDR3 sequence: CASSLAAGTQYF. The CDR3 DNA sequence: TGTGCCAGCAGCTTGGCCGCGGGGACCCAGTACTTC.